The 7 T cell receptor beta chains in this list originate from one sample, sequenced in a study of T cell repertoires in cytomegalovirus infection. Via MiXCR, TCRdb re-called the reads, giving one row per CDR3 protein. The table has about 830,000 distinct CDR3 sequences, 32% seen once; the top ten hold 9.5% to 15%. Their specific antigens are unknown. This sample comprised cultured CD8+ T cells from PBMCs, obtained from culture after CMV antigen stimulation. Receptors originate from a human donor in good health (CMV status not recorded). Some clones in this sample may be carry-over from other donors' samples.

This clonotype was recorded many times. CDR3 residues: CASSSVYNEQFF. Here the CDR3 DNA reads TGTGCCAGCAGCTCCGTATACAATGAGCAGTTCTTC. This sequence joins TRBV7-2 and TRBJ2-1; D is ambiguous. V lost 4 bases, J lost 4 bases, and 5 bases lay in between. The CDR3 contains 12 residues. Germline V gene data show CDR1 as SGHTA and CDR2 as FQGNSA.

The chain uses TRBV7-9 and TRBJ1-2; 7 nucleotides line up with TRBD1. The V and J ends lost 3 bases and 4 bases, in that order; junction bases with no gene match: 5. CDR3 length equals 14 residues. Looked up from germline, CDR1 is SEHNR and CDR2 is FQNEAQ (reference sequence). The CDR3 sequence: CASSLGQIFYGYTF. CDR3 sequence (DNA): TGTGCCAGCAGCTTGGGACAGATATTCTATGGCTACACCTTC.

The table lists this clonotype with a few counts. The CDR3 DNA follows: TGTGCCAGAATTAGGACTGAAGGCTCCTACGAGCAGTACTTC. Its translation: CARIRTEGSYEQYF. The rearrangement joins TRBV2 to TRBJ2-7, with D possibly being TRBD2 (5 bases). Germline CDR1 and CDR2: SNHLY and FYNNEI. V lost 9 bases to trimming and J lost 0 bases, with 15 bases between them. The CDR3 has 14 amino acids.

The CDR3 protein is CASSQETGGMYEQYV. CDR3 DNA sequence: TGTGCCAGCAGTCAGGAAACAGGGGGAATGTACGAGCAGTACGTC. The J gene is TRBJ2-7, the V gene TRBV28, with 8 bases lining up with TRBD1. Germline CDR1 MDHEN, CDR2 SYDVKM. V lost 5 bases, J lost 4 bases, and 10 bases stayed unmatched. The CDR3 has 15 amino acids.

The rearrangement joins TRBV4-1 to TRBJ2-1; D is possibly TRBD1 (6 bases). Trimming shortened V by 1 base and J by 6 bases, and 13 bases separated the two germline ends. The CDR3 contains 15 residues. The germline V gene encodes CDR1 MGHRA and CDR2 YSYEKL. CDR3 DNA: TGCGCCAGCAGCCAAGTCCAGGGGTCGGGCAATGAGCAGTTCTTC. Amino acids: CASSQVQGSGNEQFF.

The V gene is TRBV6-5, the J gene TRBJ2-1; perhaps TRBD1 as D (7 bases). This CDR3 has 14 residues. CDR1 is MNHEY and CDR2 is SVGAGI in the germline V gene. With 0 bases removed from V and 8 bases from J, the gap between germline ends came to 11 bases. CDR3 sequence (DNA): TGTGCCAGCAGTTACTCGCAGGGGGGCGATGAGCAGTTCTTC. This codes for CASSYSQGGDEQFF.

The chain recombines TRBV4-2 with TRBJ1-3; 10 bases are a match to TRBD1. Germline CDR1 and CDR2: LGHNA and YNFKEQ. This CDR3 spans 16 amino acids. With 3 bases clipped from V and 4 bases from J, the junction kept 6 bases outside the gene matches. The CDR3: CASSHPGQGPGNTIYF. CDR3 DNA sequence: TGTGCCAGCAGCCATCCGGGACAGGGGCCGGGAAACACCATATATTTT.